A single sample gave rise to the 9 T cell receptor beta chains below, sequenced in a study of CD8 T cells in ankylosing spondylitis. TCRdb reprocessed the 5' RACE reads via MiXCR and lists one record per CDR3 protein. This sample has fewer than 400,000 distinct CDR3 sequences, with over 12% found just once. Specimen: blood, either unsorted or a sorted T cell fraction (not recorded which). These receptor sequences come from a male donor with ankylosing spondylitis or in good health (not recorded which).

This clonotype came up a few times. J is TRBJ1-1 and V is TRBV29-1, with TRBD1 matching 8 bases. V was clipped by 4 bases and J by 3 bases; unmatched bases: 4. There are 13 residues in the CDR3. Germline CDR1 and CDR2: SQVTM and ANQGSEA. The DNA of the CDR3 is TGCAGCGTTGGGGCAGGGGGCTACACTGAAGCTTTCTTT. This sequence encodes CSVGAGGYTEAFF. The full variable domain, in which reference TRBV29-1 and TRBJ1-1 provide the parts outside the CDR3, is SAVISQKPSRDICQRGTSLTIQCQVDSQVTMMFWYRQQPGQSLTLIATANQGSEATYESGFVIDKFPISRPNLTFSTLTVSNMSPEDSSIYLCSVGAGGYTEAFFGQGTRLTVV.

The rearrangement uses TRBV6-5 and TRBJ2-7; 10 nucleotides match TRBD2. There are 15 residues in the CDR3. In germline, CDR1 is MNHEY, CDR2 SVGAGI. The ends lost 4 bases at V and 2 bases at J; junction bases unmatched: 5. The CDR3: CASSFGSGRAYEQYF. CDR3 bases: TGTGCCAGCAGTTTCGGCAGCGGGAGGGCCTACGAGCAGTACTTC.

The gene calls are TRBV5-1 and TRBJ1-4, with 9 positions matching TRBD1. After removal of 3 bases from V and 5 bases from J, the junction contained 5 bases not matched to a gene. CDR1 and CDR2 (germline): SGHRS, YFSETQ. There are 15 residues in the CDR3. The CDR3 DNA reads TGCGCCAGCAGCTGGGGACAGGGCTTGAATGAAAAACTGTTTTTT. Encoded protein: CASSWGQGLNEKLFF.

This rearrangement joins TRBV7-2 to TRBJ2-6, with a tentative D call TRBD1 (5 bases). Germline CDR1 is SGHTA and CDR2 is FQGNSA. V was shortened by 2 bases and J by 0 bases, with 8 bases between the two germline ends. This CDR3 comprises 16 residues. CDR3 residues: CASSLYQGSGANVLTF. In DNA, the CDR3 is TGTGCCAGCAGCTTATATCAGGGCTCTGGGGCCAACGTCCTGACTTTC.

The rearrangement joins TRBV12-3 or TRBV12-4 to TRBJ2-1; no clear D gene. The V end lost 7 bases, the J end lost 2 bases, and 12 bases lay between the germline ends. The CDR3 loop spans 14 amino acids. The CDR3 DNA follows: TGTGCCAGCACCTTGTTTGGTACCTACAATGAGCAGTTCTTC. Its translation: CASTLFGTYNEQFF.

This clonotype was seen a few times. The chain combines TRBV24-1 with TRBJ2-7; the match to TRBD1 covers 10 bases. CDR1 and CDR2 (germline): KGHDR, SFDVKD. The CDR3 is 13 amino acids. V trimming: 10 bases; J trimming: 6 bases; junction bases outside the gene matches: 8. CDR3 nucleotide sequence: TGTGCCACTTATCGACAGGGGGCTCGCGAGCAGTACTTC. This translates into CATYRQGAREQYF.

The chain uses TRBV9 and TRBJ2-2, with 10 bases aligning to TRBD2. CDR1 and CDR2 (germline): SGDLS, YYNGEE. Germline trimming cut 0 bases from V and 6 bases from J; bases unmatched to any gene: 5. The CDR3 covers 16 residues. Here the CDR3 reads CASSVGASGSAGELFF. The CDR3 region has the DNA TGTGCCAGCAGCGTAGGGGCTAGCGGGAGTGCCGGGGAGCTGTTTTTT.

This clonotype has more than one count but fewer than ten. This sequence joins TRBV3-1 and TRBJ1-6, with D possibly matching TRBD1 (5 bases). Germline CDR1 is LGHDT and CDR2 is YNNKEL (reference sequence). This CDR3 contains 13 residues. V was pared by 10 bases and J by 6 bases, with 13 bases between. In nucleotides, the CDR3 is TGTGCCACCAAGTGGGGGGGTAATTCACCCCTCCACTTT. Its protein is CATKWGGNSPLHF.

This clonotype was seen at least ten times. This chain links TRBV25-1 with TRBJ2-3; D gene unclear. Trimming stripped 3 bases from V and 8 bases from J, with 3 bases between. CDR3 size: 10 residues. Germline values: CDR1 MGHDK, CDR2 SYGVNS. The CDR3, as DNA: TGTGCCAGCAGTGAGGGTACGCAGTATTTT. It translates to CASSEGTQYF.